This T cell receptor beta chain stems from a study of cytotoxic CD8 clonotypes in ibrutinib-treated CLL. The wider study: Of a cohort that held some 10 relapsed/refractory and around 14 treatment-naive patients, around 17 were IGHV unmutated.

Profiled with immunoSEQ multiplex PCR; TCRdb holds only in-frame clones, not every one. The sample has about 300,000 clones; approximately 76% are singletons. This clone showed up just a few times. The antigen is unknown. Study outcomes and limitations: Sustained-remission and progressing patients had unequal sampling times. At the start, clonality exceeded age-matched healthy donors and followed circulating CD8+ T-cell counts. Public clonotypes, rarely seen, contracted or held steady on treatment.

Per germline, CDR1 SEHNR and CDR2 FQNEAQ (reference sequence). The CDR3 runs to 17 residues. Trimming cost V 2 bases and J 9 bases; bases outside gene matches: 13. V is TRBV7-9 and J is TRBJ1-6; 7 bases map to TRBD1. The starting material was PBMCs, obtained at disease progression, from a patient treated with ibrutinib. The clonotype was recovered from a human donor with chronic lymphocytic leukemia. The CDR3 DNA is TGTGCCAGCAGCTTATGGAGGCAGGGGGAAATGAGTTCACCCCTCCACTTT. Its protein is CASSLWRQGEMSSPLHF.